This entry is about one TCR beta chain. Germline-derived CDR1 and CDR2 are SNHLY and FYNNEI. The CDR3 runs to 15 residues. V lost 8 bases, J lost 6 bases, and 20 bases lay in between. The source of the sample is a study of blood T cell repertoires in COVID-19. Method: immunoSEQ multiplex PCR; TCRdb's copy keeps in-frame clones and lacks some. The table lists about 330,000 clones, roughly 88% of them singletons. The V gene is TRBV2, the J gene TRBJ1-5; D unclear. Material: PBMCs or T cells enriched from blood (not recorded which). The clonotype comes from a man aged 30-40 years who had recovered from COVID-19. CDR3 loop: CASQAQSLVGQPQHF. CDR3 in DNA: TGTGCCAGCCAGGCACAATCCCTGGTGGGTCAGCCCCAGCATTTT.